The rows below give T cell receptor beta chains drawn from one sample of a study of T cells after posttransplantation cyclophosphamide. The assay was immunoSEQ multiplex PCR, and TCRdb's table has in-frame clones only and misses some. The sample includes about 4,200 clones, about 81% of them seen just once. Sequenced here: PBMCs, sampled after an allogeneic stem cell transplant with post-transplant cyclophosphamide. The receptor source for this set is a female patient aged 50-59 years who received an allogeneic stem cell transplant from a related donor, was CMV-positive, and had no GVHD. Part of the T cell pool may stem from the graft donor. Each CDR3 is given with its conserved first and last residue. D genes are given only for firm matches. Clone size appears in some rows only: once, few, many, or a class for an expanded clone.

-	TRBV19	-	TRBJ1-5	CASTPRHLYSNQPQHF	TGTGCCAGTACCCCGAGGCACCTCTATAGCAATCAGCCCCAGCATTTT
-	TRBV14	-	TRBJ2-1	CASSQALDNEQFF	TGTGCCAGCAGCCAGGCTCTAGACAATGAGCAGTTCTTC
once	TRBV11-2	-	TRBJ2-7	CASSPVSARGYEQYF	TGTGCCAGCAGCCCAGTGTCGGCACGGGGATACGAGCAGTACTTC
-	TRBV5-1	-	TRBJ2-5	CASSLADREETQYF	TGCGCCAGCAGCTTGGCCGACAGAGAGGAGACCCAGTACTTC
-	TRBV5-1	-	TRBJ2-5	CASSLSGYQETQYF	TGCGCCAGCAGCTTGAGCGGGTACCAAGAGACCCAGTACTTC
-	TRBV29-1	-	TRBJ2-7	CSVLSSGNSYEQYF	TGCAGCGTCCTCAGTTCGGGAAATTCCTACGAGCAGTACTTC
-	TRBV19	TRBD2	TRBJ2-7	CASSIQAAGGLGYEQYF	TGTGCCAGTAGTATCCAAGCAGCGGGGGGGCTGGGCTACGAGCAGTACTTC
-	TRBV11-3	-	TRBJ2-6	CASSPGGSGANVLTF	TGTGCCAGCAGCCCCGGGGGATCTGGGGCCAACGTCCTGACTTTC
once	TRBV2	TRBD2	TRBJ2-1	CASRRLAGSYNEQFF	TGTGCCAGCAGGAGACTAGCGGGTTCCTACAATGAGCAGTTCTTC
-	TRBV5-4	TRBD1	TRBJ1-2	CASSLEGAGRGNYGYTF	TGTGCCAGCAGCCTAGAGGGGGCAGGGCGAGGAAACTATGGCTACACCTTC
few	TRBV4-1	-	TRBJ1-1	CASSQEGGLMNTEAFF	TGCGCCAGCAGCCAAGAGGGGGGACTGATGAACACTGAAGCTTTCTTT
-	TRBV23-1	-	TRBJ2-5	CASSPWSGETQYF	TGCGCCAGCAGTCCCTGGAGTGGAGAGACCCAGTACTTC
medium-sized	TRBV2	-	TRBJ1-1	CASSPVRDTEAFF	TGTGCCAGCAGCCCCGTGAGGGACACTGAAGCTTTCTTT
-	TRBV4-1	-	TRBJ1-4	CASSQVTGDNEKLFF	TGCGCCAGCAGCCAAGTAACAGGAGACAATGAAAAACTGTTTTTT
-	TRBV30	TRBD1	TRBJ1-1	CAWSRDSLNTEAFF	TGTGCCTGGAGCAGGGACAGCTTGAACACTGAAGCTTTCTTT